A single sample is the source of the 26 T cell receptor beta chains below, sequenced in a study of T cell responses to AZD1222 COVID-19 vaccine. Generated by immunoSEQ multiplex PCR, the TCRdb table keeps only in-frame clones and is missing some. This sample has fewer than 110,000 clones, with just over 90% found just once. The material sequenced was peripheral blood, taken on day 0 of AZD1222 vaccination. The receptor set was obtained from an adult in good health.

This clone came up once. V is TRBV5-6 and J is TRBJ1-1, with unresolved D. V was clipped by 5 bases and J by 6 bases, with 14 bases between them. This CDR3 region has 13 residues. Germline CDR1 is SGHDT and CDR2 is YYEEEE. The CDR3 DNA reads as TGTGCCAGCAGGGTTGTGGGTATCGCTGAAGCTTTCTTT. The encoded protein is CASRVVGIAEAFF.

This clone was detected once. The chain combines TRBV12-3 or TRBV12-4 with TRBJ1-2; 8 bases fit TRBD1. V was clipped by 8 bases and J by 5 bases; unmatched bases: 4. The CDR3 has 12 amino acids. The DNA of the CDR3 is TGTGCCAGCGGGAACAGGGGGTATGGCTACACCTTC. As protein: CASGNRGYGYTF.

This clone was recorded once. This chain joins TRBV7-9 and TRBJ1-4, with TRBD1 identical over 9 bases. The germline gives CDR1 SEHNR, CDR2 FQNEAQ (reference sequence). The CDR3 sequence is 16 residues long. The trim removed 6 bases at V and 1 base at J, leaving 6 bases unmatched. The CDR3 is CASSPDRGRTNEKLFF. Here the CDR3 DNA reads TGTGCCAGCAGTCCGGACAGGGGTCGAACTAATGAAAAACTGTTTTTT.

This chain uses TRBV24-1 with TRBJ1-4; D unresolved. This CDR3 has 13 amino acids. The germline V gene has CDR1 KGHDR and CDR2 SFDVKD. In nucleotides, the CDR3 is TGTGCTCGAGTTCGCTCCCCGGCTGAAAAACTGTTTTTT. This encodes CARVRSPAEKLFF.

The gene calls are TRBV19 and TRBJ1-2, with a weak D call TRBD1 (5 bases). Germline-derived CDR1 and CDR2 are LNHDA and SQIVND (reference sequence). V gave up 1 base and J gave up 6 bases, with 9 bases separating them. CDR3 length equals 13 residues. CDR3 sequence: CASSIARVDGYTF. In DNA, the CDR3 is TGTGCCAGTAGTATAGCCAGGGTGGATGGCTACACCTTC.

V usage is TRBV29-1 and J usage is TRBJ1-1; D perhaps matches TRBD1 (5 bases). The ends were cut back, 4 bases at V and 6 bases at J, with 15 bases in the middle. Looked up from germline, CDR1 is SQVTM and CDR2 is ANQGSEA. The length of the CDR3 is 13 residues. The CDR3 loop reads CSVGGGVISEAFF. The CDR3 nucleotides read TGCAGCGTTGGAGGAGGGGTAATCTCTGAAGCTTTCTTT.

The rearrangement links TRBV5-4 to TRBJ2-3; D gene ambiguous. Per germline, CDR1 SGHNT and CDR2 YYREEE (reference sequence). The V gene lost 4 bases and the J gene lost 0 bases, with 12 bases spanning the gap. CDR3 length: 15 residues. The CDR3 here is CASSPITLSTDTQYF. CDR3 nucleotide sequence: TGTGCCAGCAGCCCCATCACGCTTAGCACAGATACGCAGTATTTT. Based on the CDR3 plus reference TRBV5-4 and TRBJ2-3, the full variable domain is ETGVTQSPTHLIKTRGQQVTLRCSSQSGHNTVSWYQQALGQGPQFIFQYYREEENGRGNFPPRFSGLQFPNYSSELNVNALELDDSALYLCASSPITLSTDTQYFGPGTRLTVL.

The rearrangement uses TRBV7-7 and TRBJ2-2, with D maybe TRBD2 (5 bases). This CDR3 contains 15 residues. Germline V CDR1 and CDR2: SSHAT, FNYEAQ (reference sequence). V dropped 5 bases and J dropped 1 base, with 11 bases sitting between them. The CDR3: CASSPQSGNTGELFF. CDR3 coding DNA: TGTGCCAGCAGCCCCCAAAGCGGGAACACCGGGGAGCTGTTTTTT.

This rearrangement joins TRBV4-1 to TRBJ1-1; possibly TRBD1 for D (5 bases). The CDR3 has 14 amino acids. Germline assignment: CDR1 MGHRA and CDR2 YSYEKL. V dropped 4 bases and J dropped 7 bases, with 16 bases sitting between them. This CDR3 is CASSLTRGDREAFF. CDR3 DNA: TGCGCCAGCAGCCTCACCCGGGGGGACCGTGAAGCTTTCTTT.

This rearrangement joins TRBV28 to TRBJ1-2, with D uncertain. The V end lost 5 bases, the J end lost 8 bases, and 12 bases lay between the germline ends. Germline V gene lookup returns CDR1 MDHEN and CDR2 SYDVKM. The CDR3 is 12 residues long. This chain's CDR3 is CASSMRVGGYTF. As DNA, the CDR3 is TGTGCCAGCAGTATGAGGGTAGGCGGCTACACCTTC.

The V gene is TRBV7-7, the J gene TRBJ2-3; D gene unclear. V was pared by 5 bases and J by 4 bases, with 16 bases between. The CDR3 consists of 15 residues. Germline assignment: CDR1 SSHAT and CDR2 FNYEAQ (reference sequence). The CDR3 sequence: CASSPARGRSDTQYF. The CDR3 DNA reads TGTGCCAGCAGCCCCGCCAGAGGTCGTTCAGATACGCAGTATTTT.

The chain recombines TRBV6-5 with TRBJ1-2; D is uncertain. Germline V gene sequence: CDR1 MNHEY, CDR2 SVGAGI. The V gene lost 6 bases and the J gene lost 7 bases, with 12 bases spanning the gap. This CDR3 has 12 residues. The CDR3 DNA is TGTGCCAGCAGATCGGGCGCGAGTGGCTACACCTTC. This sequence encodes CASRSGASGYTF.

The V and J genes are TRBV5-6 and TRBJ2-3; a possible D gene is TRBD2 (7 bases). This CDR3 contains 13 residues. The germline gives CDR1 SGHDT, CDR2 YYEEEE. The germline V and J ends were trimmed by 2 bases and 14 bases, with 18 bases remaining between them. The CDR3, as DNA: TGTGCCAGCAGCTTTGAGTTGGGGGGGCATGTGTATTTT. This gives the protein CASSFELGGHVYF. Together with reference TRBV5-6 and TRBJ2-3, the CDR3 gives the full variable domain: DAGVTQSPTHLIKTRGQQVTLRCSPKSGHDTVSWYQQALGQGPQFIFQYYEEEERQRGNFPDRFSGHQFPNYSSELNVNALLLGDSALYLCASSFELGGHVYFGPGTRLTVL.

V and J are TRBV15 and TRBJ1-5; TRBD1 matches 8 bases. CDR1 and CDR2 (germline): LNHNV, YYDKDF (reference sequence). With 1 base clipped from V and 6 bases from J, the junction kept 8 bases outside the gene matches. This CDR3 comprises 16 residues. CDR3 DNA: TGTGCCACCAGCAGAGGGTGGAACAGGGGGACTCAGCCCCAGCATTTT. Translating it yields CATSRGWNRGTQPQHF.

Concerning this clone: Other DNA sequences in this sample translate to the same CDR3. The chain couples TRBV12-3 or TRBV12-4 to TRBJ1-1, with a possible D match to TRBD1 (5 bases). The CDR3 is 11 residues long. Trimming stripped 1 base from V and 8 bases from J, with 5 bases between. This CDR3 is CASSLGTEAFF. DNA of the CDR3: TGTGCCAGCAGTTTAGGGACAGAAGCTTTCTTT.

DNA for the CDR3: TGCGCCAGCAGCTTGGCCGCGGCTACGGCTGGAAACACCATATATTTT. This encodes CASSLAAATAGNTIYF. The chain is built from TRBV5-1 and TRBJ1-3; D is unclear. Germline CDR1 is SGHRS and CDR2 is YFSETQ. V dropped 0 bases and J dropped 2 bases, with 12 bases sitting between them. This CDR3 has 16 amino acids.

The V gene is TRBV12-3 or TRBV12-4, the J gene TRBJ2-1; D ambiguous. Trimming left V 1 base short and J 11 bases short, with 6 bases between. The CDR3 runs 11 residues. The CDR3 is CASSLGGQQFF. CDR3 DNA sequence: TGTGCCAGCAGTTTAGGCGGCCAGCAGTTCTTC.

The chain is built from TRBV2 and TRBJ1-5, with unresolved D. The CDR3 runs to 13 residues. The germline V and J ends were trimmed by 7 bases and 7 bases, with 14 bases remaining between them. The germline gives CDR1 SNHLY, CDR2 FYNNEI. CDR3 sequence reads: CASMADIGQPQHF. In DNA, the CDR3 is TGTGCCAGCATGGCTGACATCGGGCAGCCCCAGCATTTT.

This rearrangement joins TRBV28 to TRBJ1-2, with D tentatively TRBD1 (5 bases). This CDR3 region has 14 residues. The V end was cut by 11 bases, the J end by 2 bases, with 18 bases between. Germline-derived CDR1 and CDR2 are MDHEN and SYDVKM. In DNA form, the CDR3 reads TGTGCCGGCAAGACAGCGGGAGTCAACTATGGCTACACCTTC. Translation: CAGKTAGVNYGYTF.

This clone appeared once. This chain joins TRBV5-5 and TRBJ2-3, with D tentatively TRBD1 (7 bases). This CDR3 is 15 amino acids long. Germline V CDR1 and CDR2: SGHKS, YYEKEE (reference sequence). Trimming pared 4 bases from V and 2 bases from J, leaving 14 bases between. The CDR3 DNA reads TGTGCCAGCAGCCGACAGGGACTGCTCACAGATACGCAGTATTTT. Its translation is CASSRQGLLTDTQYF.

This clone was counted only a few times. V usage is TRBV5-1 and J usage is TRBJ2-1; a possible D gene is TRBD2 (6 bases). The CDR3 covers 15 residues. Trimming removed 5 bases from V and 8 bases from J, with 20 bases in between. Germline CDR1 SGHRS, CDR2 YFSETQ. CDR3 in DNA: TGCGCCAGCAGTTTCGACCCACGCGGGGAGGATGAGCAGTTCTTC. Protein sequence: CASSFDPRGEDEQFF. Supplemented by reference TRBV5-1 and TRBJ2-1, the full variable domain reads KAGVTQTPRYLIKTRGQQVTLSCSPISGHRSVSWYQQTPGQGLQFLFEYFSETQRNKGNFPGRFSGRQFSNSRSEMNVSTLELGDSALYLCASSFDPRGEDEQFFGPGTRLTVL.

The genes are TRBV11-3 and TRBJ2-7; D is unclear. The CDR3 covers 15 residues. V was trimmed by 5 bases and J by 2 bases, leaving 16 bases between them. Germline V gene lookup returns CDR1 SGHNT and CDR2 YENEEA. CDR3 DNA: TGTGCCAGCAGCCACTCCGCGTCGTCGGCCTACGAGCAGTACTTC. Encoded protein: CASSHSASSAYEQYF.

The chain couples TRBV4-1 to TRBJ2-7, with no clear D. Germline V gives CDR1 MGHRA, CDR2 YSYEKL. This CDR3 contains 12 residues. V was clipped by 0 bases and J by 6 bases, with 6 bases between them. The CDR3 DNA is TGCGCCAGCAGCCAAGATCGTATCGAGCAGTACTTC. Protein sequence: CASSQDRIEQYF.

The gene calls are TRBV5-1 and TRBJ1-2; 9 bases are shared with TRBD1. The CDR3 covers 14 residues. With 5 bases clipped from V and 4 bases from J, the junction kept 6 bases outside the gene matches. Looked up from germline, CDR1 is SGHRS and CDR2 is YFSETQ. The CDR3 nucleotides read TGCGCCAGCAGAGAGACAGGGGGTAGCTATGGCTACACCTTC. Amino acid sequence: CASRETGGSYGYTF. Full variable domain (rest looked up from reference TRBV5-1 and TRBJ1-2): KAGVTQTPRYLIKTRGQQVTLSCSPISGHRSVSWYQQTPGQGLQFLFEYFSETQRNKGNFPGRFSGRQFSNSRSEMNVSTLELGDSALYLCASRETGGSYGYTFGSGTRLTVV.

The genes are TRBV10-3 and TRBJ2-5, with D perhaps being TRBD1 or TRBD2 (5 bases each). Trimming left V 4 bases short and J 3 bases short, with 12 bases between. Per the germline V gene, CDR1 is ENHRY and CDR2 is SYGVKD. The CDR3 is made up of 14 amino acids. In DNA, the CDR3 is TGTGCCATCAGTGGGTCCGGGGCTGAAGAGACCCAGTACTTC. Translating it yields CAISGSGAEETQYF.

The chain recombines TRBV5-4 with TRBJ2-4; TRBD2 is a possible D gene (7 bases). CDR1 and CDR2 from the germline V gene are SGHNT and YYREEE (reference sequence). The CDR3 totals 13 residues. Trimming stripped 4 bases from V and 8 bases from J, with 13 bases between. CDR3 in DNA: TGTGCCAGCAGCAATAGGGAGGGGGACATTCAGTACTTC. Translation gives CASSNREGDIQYF.